The rows below give T cell receptor beta chains drawn from one sample of a study of T-cell reconstitution after alpha-beta-depleted transplantation in children. TCRdb analysed the PCR reads with MiXCR anew, one entry per CDR3 protein. The data contain hundreds of thousands of distinct CDR3 sequences, approximately 13% of them singletons. This specimen consisted of PBMCs, mostly from graft donor cells, obtained 360 days after TCRalphabeta/CD19-depleted stem cell transplant. The origin of the receptors is a male patient between 10 and 17 years old who had a stem cell transplant for acute myeloid leukemia, so the T cells may come from the graft donor. CDR3s include the opening cysteine and the closing phenylalanine or tryptophan. The D gene is left open where the match is weak. For some rows the clone size is stated as once, few or many, or as a class when expanded; others skip it.

J | length | V | size | D | CDR3 | DNA
TRBJ2-1 | 16 | TRBV4-3 | few | TRBD2 | CASSHTSGRHYNEQFF | TGCGCCAGCAGCCATACTAGCGGGAGGCACTACAATGAGCAGTTCTTC
TRBJ2-5 | 15 | TRBV28 | - | - | CASSAPRGGVETQYF | TGTGCCAGCAGTGCCCCCAGGGGGGGCGTAGAGACCCAGTACTTC
TRBJ2-7 | 16 | TRBV5-1 | few | - | CASSLDIFRSSYEQYF | TGCGCCAGCAGCTTGGACATATTTAGATCCTCCTACGAGCAGTACTTC
TRBJ1-1 | 14 | TRBV7-3 | - | - | CASSPTGGFTEAFF | TGTGCCAGCAGCCCCACCGGGGGATTCACTGAAGCTTTCTTT
TRBJ2-1 | 14 | TRBV29-1 | few | TRBD1 | CSVGRGQGGNEQFF | TGCAGCGTTGGGCGGGGACAGGGGGGGAATGAGCAGTTCTTC
TRBJ2-6 | 16 | TRBV27 | - | - | CASSLLTALRANVLTF | TGTGCCAGCAGTCTCCTAACCGCTCTCCGGGCCAACGTCCTGACTTTC
TRBJ2-3 | 15 | TRBV5-6 | - | - | CASSFPGNLTDTQYF | TGTGCCAGCAGCTTTCCAGGAAACCTCACAGATACGCAGTATTTT
TRBJ2-7 | 11 | TRBV7-2 | few | - | CASTVVGEQYF | TGTGCCAGCACCGTAGTGGGGGAGCAGTACTTC
TRBJ1-3 | 15 | TRBV28 | - | - | CASSWGQGGPITIYF | TGTGCCAGCAGTTGGGGCCAAGGGGGACCCATAACCATATATTTT
TRBJ2-3 | 16 | TRBV7-8 | few | - | CASSLEGGVWTDTQYF | TGTGCCAGCAGCTTAGAGGGGGGCGTTTGGACAGATACGCAGTATTTT
TRBJ2-2 | 15 | TRBV19 | - | - | CASSIARGYTGELFF | TGTGCCAGTAGTATAGCAAGGGGCTACACCGGGGAGCTGTTTTTT
TRBJ1-1 | 15 | TRBV4-3 | many | - | CASSQDPGTNTEAFF | TGCGCCAGCAGCCAAGACCCGGGGACGAACACTGAAGCTTTCTTT
TRBJ2-1 | 15 | TRBV9 | - | TRBD2 | CASSLAGEAYNEQFF | TGTGCCAGCAGCCTAGCGGGAGAAGCCTACAATGAGCAGTTCTTC
TRBJ1-3 | 14 | TRBV7-9 | many | - | CASGSGVTLNTIYF | TGTGCCAGCGGTTCGGGGGTTACTTTAAACACCATATATTTT
TRBJ2-7 | 14 | TRBV28 | few | - | CASSFRLYNDEQYF | TGTGCCAGCAGTTTCCGTCTATATAATGACGAGCAGTACTTC
TRBJ2-1 | 17 | TRBV4-3 | - | TRBD2 | CASSQAIGGLAGVEQFF | TGCGCCAGCAGCCAAGCAATTGGGGGACTAGCGGGTGTTGAGCAGTTCTTC
TRBJ2-1 | 13 | TRBV5-1 | - | - | CASSTAGGNEQFF | TGCGCCAGCAGCACGGCCGGTGGCAATGAGCAGTTCTTC
TRBJ1-1 | 11 | TRBV12-3/TRBV12-4 | - | - | CASTWGDGAFF | TGTGCCAGCACCTGGGGGGACGGTGCTTTCTTT
TRBJ2-3 | 17 | TRBV4-3 | few | TRBD2 | CASSQGTSGRFTDTQYF | TGCGCCAGCAGCCAGGGGACTAGCGGGAGGTTTACAGATACGCAGTATTTT
TRBJ2-7 | 14 | TRBV28 | many | - | CAIKVSRQSPEQYF | TGTGCCATCAAAGTTTCCCGACAGAGCCCCGAGCAGTACTTC
TRBJ2-3 | 16 | TRBV6-2/TRBV6-3 | few | TRBD2 | CASSYSGSGSSDTQYF | TGTGCCAGCAGTTACTCAGGTAGCGGGAGCTCAGATACGCAGTATTTT
TRBJ1-5 | 15 | TRBV12-3/TRBV12-4 | - | - | CASRTSAGGNQPQHF | TGTGCCAGCAGGACCTCCGCGGGGGGCAATCAGCCCCAGCATTTT
TRBJ2-5 | 13 | TRBV24-1 | - | - | CATSRRYQETQYF | TGTGCCACCAGTAGAAGGTATCAAGAGACCCAGTACTTC
TRBJ1-2 | 16 | TRBV28 | - | - | CASSRMFLGGNYGYTF | TGTGCCAGCAGTAGGATGTTCTTGGGGGGGAACTATGGCTACACCTTC
TRBJ1-6 | 16 | TRBV5-1 | - | TRBD1 | CASSLGDRGNNSPLHF | TGCGCCAGCAGCTTGGGGGACAGGGGGAACAATTCACCCCTCCACTTT
TRBJ1-4 | 16 | TRBV12-3/TRBV12-4 | - | - | CASSIAGAITNEKLFF | TGTGCCAGCAGCATCGCAGGGGCGATAACTAATGAAAAACTGTTTTTT
TRBJ2-5 | 14 | TRBV6-2/TRBV6-3 | few | TRBD2 | CASTQGTIQETQYF | TGTGCCAGCACCCAAGGGACTATCCAAGAGACCCAGTACTTC
TRBJ2-3 | 14 | TRBV7-3 | few | - | CASGPGSPTDTQYF | TGTGCCAGCGGCCCTGGCTCGCCCACAGATACGCAGTATTTT
TRBJ2-2 | 13 | TRBV7-6 | few | - | CASSRSEAGELFF | TGTGCCAGCAGCCGCAGTGAGGCCGGGGAGCTGTTTTTT